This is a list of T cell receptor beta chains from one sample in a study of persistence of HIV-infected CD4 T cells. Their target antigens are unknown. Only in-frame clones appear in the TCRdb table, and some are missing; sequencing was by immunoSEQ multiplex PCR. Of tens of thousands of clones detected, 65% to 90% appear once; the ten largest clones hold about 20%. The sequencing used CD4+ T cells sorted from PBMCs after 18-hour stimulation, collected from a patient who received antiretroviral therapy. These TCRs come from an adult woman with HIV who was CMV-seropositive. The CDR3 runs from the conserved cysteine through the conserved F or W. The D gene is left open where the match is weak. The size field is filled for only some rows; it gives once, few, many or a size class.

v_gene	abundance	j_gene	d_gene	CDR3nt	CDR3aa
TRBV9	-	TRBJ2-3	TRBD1	TGTGCCAGCAACCCGGGACAGGACACAGATACGCAGTATTTT	CASNPGQDTDTQYF
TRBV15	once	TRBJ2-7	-	TGTGCCACCAGCAGAGAAGGGGTTGGGTACGAGCAGTACTTC	CATSREGVGYEQYF
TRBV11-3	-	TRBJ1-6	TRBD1	TGTGCCAGCAGCTTTATGGGACAGGGAAAATCACCCCTCCACTTT	CASSFMGQGKSPLHF
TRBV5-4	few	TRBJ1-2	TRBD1	TGTGCCAGCAGCTTGGAGGGGGCCTATGGCTACACCTTC	CASSLEGAYGYTF
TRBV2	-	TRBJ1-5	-	TGTGCCAGCAGTGAGGGGCAGCTAAACAATCAGCCCCAGCATTTT	CASSEGQLNNQPQHF
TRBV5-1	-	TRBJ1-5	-	TGCGCCAGCAGCGATGGAGGGGCAGCAAATCAGCCCCAGCATTTT	CASSDGGAANQPQHF
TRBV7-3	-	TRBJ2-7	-	TGTGCCAGCAGCCATACCGGAGGGACCTCTTCCTACGAGCAGTACTTC	CASSHTGGTSSYEQYF
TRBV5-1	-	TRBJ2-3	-	TGCGCCAGCAGCTTGGTCCCCCGGAGCGGAGCTAGCACAGATACGCAGTATTTT	CASSLVPRSGASTDTQYF
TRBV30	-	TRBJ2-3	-	TGTGCCTGGATACAGGAGAACACAGATACGCAGTATTTT	CAWIQENTDTQYF
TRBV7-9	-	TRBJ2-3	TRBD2	TGTGCCAGCAGCACCCGCCCCCTTCTAGCGGGGGGGCTGGATACGCAGTATTTT	CASSTRPLLAGGLDTQYF
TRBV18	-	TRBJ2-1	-	TGTGCCAGCTCACTCAACAGGGCCAATGAGCAGTTCTTC	CASSLNRANEQFF
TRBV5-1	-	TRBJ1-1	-	TGCGCCAGCAGCTTGGCCGGGGACCAGAGCACTGAAGCTTTCTTT	CASSLAGDQSTEAFF
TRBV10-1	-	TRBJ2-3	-	TGCGCCAGCAGTGTTAAAGGAATAACAGATACGCAGTATTTT	CASSVKGITDTQYF
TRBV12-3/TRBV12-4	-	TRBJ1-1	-	TGTGCCAGCAACAGGGACGTGAACACTGAAGCTTTCTTT	CASNRDVNTEAFF
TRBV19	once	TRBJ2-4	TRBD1	TGTGCCAGTAGTGCAACAGGGGGCGTCTCGAGATTCCCTTGGGCCAAAAACATTCAGTACTTC	CASSATGGVSRFPWAKNIQYF
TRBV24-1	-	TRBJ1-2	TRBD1	TGTGCCACCAGTGATTCCACGACAGGGGACTATGGCTACACCTTC	CATSDSTTGDYGYTF
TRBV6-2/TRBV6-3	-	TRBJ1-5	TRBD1	TGTGCCAGCAGTTACCCGACAGGGATGCTTTATAGCAATCAGCCCCAGCATTTT	CASSYPTGMLYSNQPQHF
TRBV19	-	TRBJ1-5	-	TGTGCCAGTAGTATGTACAATCAGCCCCAGCATTTT	CASSMYNQPQHF
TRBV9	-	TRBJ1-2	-	TGTGCCAGCAGCGTAGAAGGGCGACACCGCTATGGCTACACCTTC	CASSVEGRHRYGYTF
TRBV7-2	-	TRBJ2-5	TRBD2	TGTGCCAGCAGCCCGACTAGCGGGCCCCAAGAGACCCAGTACTTC	CASSPTSGPQETQYF
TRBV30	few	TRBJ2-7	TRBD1	TGTGCCTGGAGTCCGGGCGCGCGGACAGGGACTGAGCAGTACTTC	CAWSPGARTGTEQYF
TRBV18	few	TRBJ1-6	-	TGTGCCAGCTCACCCAGGGAGGAGAATTCACCCCTCCACTTT	CASSPREENSPLHF
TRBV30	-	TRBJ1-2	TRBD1	TGTGCCTGGATAGGGACAGAGAACTATGGCTACACCTTC	CAWIGTENYGYTF
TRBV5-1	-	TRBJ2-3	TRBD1	TGCGCCAGCAAGGAGACAGGGGAGGCGACAGATACGCAGTATTTT	CASKETGEATDTQYF
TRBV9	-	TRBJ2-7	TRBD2	TGTGCCAGCAGCACTAGCGGGGGGCTTTACGAGCAGTACTTC	CASSTSGGLYEQYF
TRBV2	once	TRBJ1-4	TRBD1	TGTGCCAGCAGTTGGACAGGGACAGTGAGCGGTGAAAAACTGTTTTTT	CASSWTGTVSGEKLFF
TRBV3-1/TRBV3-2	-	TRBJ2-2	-	TGTGCCAGCAGCCATTCCTGGGGTACCGGGGAGCTGTTTTTT	CASSHSWGTGELFF
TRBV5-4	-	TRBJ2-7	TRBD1	TGTGCCAGCAGCTCAGGACAGGCGTGGGAGCAGTACTTC	CASSSGQAWEQYF
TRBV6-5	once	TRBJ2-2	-	TGTGCCAGCAGGGTAGGACGGTCGAACACCGGGGAGCTGTTTTTT	CASRVGRSNTGELFF
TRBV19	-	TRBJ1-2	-	TGTGCCAGTAGAAGGGGCCAGGAAGCTAACTATGGCTACACCTTC	CASRRGQEANYGYTF
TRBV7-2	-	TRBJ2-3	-	TGTGCCAGCAGCCCGGGACACCCGCCAGATACGCAGTATTTT	CASSPGHPPDTQYF
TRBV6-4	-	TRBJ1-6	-	TGTGCCAGCAGCCAACAGGGAGGATATAATTCACCCCTCCACTTT	CASSQQGGYNSPLHF
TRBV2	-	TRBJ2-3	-	TGTGCCAGCAAGCCATATGGGGGTACGCAGTATTTT	CASKPYGGTQYF
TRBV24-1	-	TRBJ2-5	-	TGTGCCACCAGTGATTGGACCCCCGAGACCCAGTACTTC	CATSDWTPETQYF
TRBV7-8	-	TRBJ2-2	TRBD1	TGTGCCAGCAGCTCTAAACAGGGGTGGGTTACCGGGGAGCTGTTTTTT	CASSSKQGWVTGELFF
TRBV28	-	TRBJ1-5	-	TGTGCCAGCAGTTCAGACAGTTATAGCAATCAGCCCCAGCATTTT	CASSSDSYSNQPQHF
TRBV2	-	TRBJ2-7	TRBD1	TGTGCCAGCAGTTTTGGACAGGGTGTGTACGAGCAGTACTTC	CASSFGQGVYEQYF
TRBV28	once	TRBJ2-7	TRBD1	TGTGCCAGCACCGATCCCGGGACAGCCTCCTACGAGCAGTACTTC	CASTDPGTASYEQYF
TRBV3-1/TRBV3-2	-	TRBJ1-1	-	TGTGCCAGCAGCCAAGTGGGACACTACACTGAAGCTTTCTTT	CASSQVGHYTEAFF
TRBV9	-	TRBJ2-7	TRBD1	TGTGCCAGCAGCGTAGGCAACAGGGGTGAGGGCGAGCAGTACTTC	CASSVGNRGEGEQYF
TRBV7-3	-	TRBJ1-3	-	TGTGCCAGCCGGGGGGCTGGAAACACCATATATTTT	CASRGAGNTIYF
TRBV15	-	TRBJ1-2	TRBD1	TGTGCCACCAGCAGCCGACAGGGGACCTATGGCTACACCTTC	CATSSRQGTYGYTF
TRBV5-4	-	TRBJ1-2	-	TGTGCCAGCAGCTTGGATCGTCTGGGGGGGCGAGAGGGCTACACCTTC	CASSLDRLGGREGYTF
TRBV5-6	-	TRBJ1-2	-	TGTGCCAGCAGCTCCTTCACCTTTGGGACACGGCGAGATGGCTACACCTTC	CASSSFTFGTRRDGYTF
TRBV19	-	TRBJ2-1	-	TGTGCCAGTAGTTCTACTTTTTCCCGCCGTGATGAGCAGTTCTTC	CASSSTFSRRDEQFF
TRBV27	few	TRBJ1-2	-	TGTGCCAGCAGCCCGTTCGCCCGGACCTATGGCTACACCTTC	CASSPFARTYGYTF
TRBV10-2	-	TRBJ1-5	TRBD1	TGCGCCAGCAGTCCATCCGGACAGGGGGTTGGACAGCCCCAGCATTTT	CASSPSGQGVGQPQHF
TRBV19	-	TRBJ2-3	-	TGTGCCAGTAGTAAAAGAAAAAGGGACTTTAGGGCAGATACGCAGTATTTT	CASSKRKRDFRADTQYF
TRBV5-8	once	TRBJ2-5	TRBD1	TGTGCCAGCAGCTCAGGACAGGGTGCAGGAGAGACCCAGTACTTC	CASSSGQGAGETQYF
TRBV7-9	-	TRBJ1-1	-	TGTGCCAGCAGCTTACAGCTGAACACTGAAGCTTTCTTT	CASSLQLNTEAFF
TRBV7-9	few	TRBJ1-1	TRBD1	TGTGCCAGCAGCATCGGACAGGGCCAGATAGACGCTGAAGCTTTCTTT	CASSIGQGQIDAEAFF
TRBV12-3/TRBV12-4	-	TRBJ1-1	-	TGTGCCAGCATCATTAACACTGAAGCTTTCTTT	CASIINTEAFF
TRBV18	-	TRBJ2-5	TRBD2	TGTGCCAGCTCACCATCTAGCGGGGAGACCCAGTACTTC	CASSPSSGETQYF
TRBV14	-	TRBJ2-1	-	TGTGCCAGCAGCCAAGGACTTCTAACCTTCACCTACAATGAGCAGTTCTTC	CASSQGLLTFTYNEQFF